The 24 T cell receptor beta chains presented below share a single source sample, sequenced in a study of blood T cells in healthy people across ages. It was with a sample-barcoded 5' primer and a J-beta primer mix that a second PCR of roughly 6 to 11 cycles was run. TCRdb recomputed calls from the 5' RACE reads with MiXCR, one row per CDR3 protein. The sample shows 800,000 or so distinct CDR3 sequences, roughly 25% of them seen only once. The data also belong to a second study, concerning T cells of mothers and their children.

The sample taken for sequencing was blood. The receptors were gathered from a boy under 18 in good health.

In its sample, this clonotype was seen a few times. The V call is TRBV7-9, the J call TRBJ2-5, with D possibly TRBD2 on 6 matching bases. CDR3 length: 15 residues. Trimming took 1 base from V and 5 from J, leaving 14 bases between them. Germline V gene lookup returns CDR1 SEHNR and CDR2 FQNEAQ (reference sequence). The DNA of the CDR3 is TGTGCCAGCAGCTTAGTGTATGGCGGGGTGGAGACCCAGTACTTC. Encoded protein: CASSLVYGGVETQYF.

V gene TRBV7-2 combines with J gene TRBJ2-3, with 7 positions matching TRBD1. CDR3 length: 14 amino acids. Germline trimming cut 1 base from V and 4 bases from J; bases unmatched to any gene: 2. Germline-derived CDR1 and CDR2 are SGHTA and FQGNSA. The CDR3 spells CASSLEGGADTQYF. The CDR3 nucleotides read TGTGCCAGCAGCTTAGAAGGGGGCGCAGATACGCAGTATTTT.

The table lists this clonotype with a few counts. The gene calls are TRBV6-6 and TRBJ2-5, with 7 bases lining up with TRBD1. The germline CDR1 and CDR2 sequences are MNHNY and SVGAGI (reference sequence). This CDR3 region has 15 residues. V dropped 0 bases and J dropped 4; count of bases not matched to a gene: 5. The CDR3 here is CASSYSTGAPETQYF. The CDR3 DNA follows: TGTGCCAGCAGTTACTCCACAGGGGCTCCAGAGACCCAGTACTTC.

The V call is TRBV20-1, the J call TRBJ2-1; 10 nucleotides agree with TRBD1. There are 14 residues in the CDR3. CDR1 is DFQATT, CDR2 SNEGSKA, per germline (reference sequence). Trimming cost V 5 bases and J 15 bases; bases outside gene matches: 16. Written as DNA, the CDR3 is TGCAGTGCTGGAAGGACAGGGGGGCGGTTAGGGTCGTTCTTC. Protein sequence: CSAGRTGGRLGSFF.

The V and J genes are TRBV7-2 and TRBJ1-2, with D possibly being TRBD1 (5 bases). CDR3 length: 13 amino acids. Germline V lookup: CDR1 SGHTA, CDR2 FQGNSA. V was cut by 5 bases and J by 5 bases, with 12 bases left in between. CDR3 nucleotide sequence: TGTGCCAGCAGCGTAGACAGACTGTATGGCTACACCTTC. Residues: CASSVDRLYGYTF.

The rearrangement uses TRBV5-1 and TRBJ1-2, with D uncertain. Germline CDR1 is SGHRS and CDR2 is YFSETQ. The CDR3 consists of 15 residues. The V end lost 2 bases, the J end lost 8 bases, and 19 bases lay between the germline ends. The CDR3 nucleotides are TGCGCCAGCAGCTTAGTAGGTGCGGCAGAGTGGGGCTACACCTTC. Residues: CASSLVGAAEWGYTF.

This sequence joins TRBV5-6 and TRBJ2-5; 8 nucleotides align to TRBD1. The CDR3 length is 14 residues. V lost 0 bases to trimming and J lost 7 bases; unmatched junction nucleotides: 5. Germline V gives CDR1 SGHDT, CDR2 YYEEEE. The CDR3, as DNA: TGTGCCAGCAGCTTGGCCCAGGGGGCTTGGACCCAGTACTTC. This encodes CASSLAQGAWTQYF.

This clonotype has a count of ten or more. This chain links TRBV11-2 with TRBJ1-4; unclear D gene. The germline gives CDR1 SGHAT, CDR2 FQNNGV. V lost 9 bases and J lost 0, with 23 bases in between. The CDR3 length is 18 residues. Here the CDR3 reads CASCLTDNPVATNEKLFF. CDR3 DNA sequence: TGTGCCAGTTGCTTGACGGATAATCCTGTTGCAACTAATGAAAAACTGTTTTTT.

The CDR3 DNA follows: TGCAGTGCCGACAGGGGAACCCACGAGCAGTACTTC. Translating it yields CSADRGTHEQYF. This chain connects TRBV20-1 to TRBJ2-7; 8 bases are a match to TRBD1. The CDR3 spans 12 residues. The V gene end was trimmed by 6 bases and the J gene end by 5 bases; junction bases not matched to a gene: 6. From germline, CDR1 is DFQATT and CDR2 SNEGSKA (reference sequence).

This clonotype was seen more than once but under ten times. The chain recombines TRBV7-2 with TRBJ2-5; TRBD2 matches 9 bases. The CDR3 has 15 amino acids. The germline V gene has CDR1 SGHTA and CDR2 FQGNSA. V was pared by 5 bases and J by 5 bases, with 9 bases of the junction left unmatched. The CDR3 reads CASSRSGRTGETQYF. The CDR3 bases are TGTGCCAGCAGCCGGAGCGGGAGGACGGGGGAGACCCAGTACTTC.

The chain is built from TRBV28 and TRBJ2-5, with a weak D call TRBD2 (7 bases). TRBJ2-7 matches the DNA end more closely, so the J call is doubtful. This CDR3 contains 17 residues. CDR1 MDHEN and CDR2 SYDVKM come from the germline V gene. CDR3: CASSLGSTGGPFGEQYF. The CDR3 bases are TGTGCCAGCAGTTTAGGGTCGACGGGGGGCCCTTTTGGCGAGCAGTACTTC.

The V gene is TRBV5-1, the J gene TRBJ1-4; D is uncertain. The germline V gene has CDR1 SGHRS and CDR2 YFSETQ. Trimming took off 0 bases at V and 4 bases at J, with 13 bases between the two ends. The CDR3 is 16 residues long. This CDR3 reads CASSLAVLRGNEKLFF. In DNA form, the CDR3 reads TGCGCCAGCAGCTTGGCCGTCCTTCGGGGTAATGAAAAACTGTTTTTT.

This clonotype was found a few times. V usage is TRBV5-6 and J usage is TRBJ2-4, with 9 bases lining up with TRBD1. The J segment lost 7 bases and the V segment lost 4 bases, leaving 6 bases of the junction unmatched. This CDR3 region has 14 residues. Germline CDR1 and CDR2: SGHDT and YYEEEE. In nucleotides, the CDR3 is TGTGCCAGCAGCCCGGGACAGGGTATGAACATTCAGTACTTC. Its translation is CASSPGQGMNIQYF.

J is TRBJ2-4 and V is TRBV19; D might be TRBD2 (5 bases). Trimming removed 5 bases from V and 8 bases from J, with 10 bases in between. In germline, CDR1 is LNHDA, CDR2 SQIVND (reference sequence). CDR3 size: 12 residues. As DNA, the CDR3 is TGTGCCAGTAGTCAACAGAGGGACATTCAGTACTTC. This sequence encodes CASSQQRDIQYF.

The chain couples TRBV11-2 to TRBJ1-4, with D perhaps TRBD1 (6 bases). The CDR3 has 15 amino acids. Germline V CDR1 and CDR2: SGHAT, FQNNGV. The V and J ends lost 5 bases and 1 base respectively, with 11 bases between them. The CDR3 DNA reads TGTGCCAGCAGCCTCAGGACAGAAACTAATGAAAAACTGTTTTTT. It codes for CASSLRTETNEKLFF.

The CDR3 sequence: CASSTVGRGIPMGNTIYF. CDR3 nucleotides: TGTGCCAGCAGTACGGTGGGACGGGGGATTCCTATGGGAAACACCATATATTTT. The rearrangement uses TRBV27 and TRBJ1-3, with a possible D match to TRBD1 (5 bases). The germline V gene encodes CDR1 MNHEY and CDR2 SMNVEV (reference sequence). This CDR3 contains 18 residues. V lost 5 bases, J lost 4 bases, and 24 bases lay in between.

This clonotype was seen just once. Compared with germline, one end of the junction differs, possibly owing to a read error. This chain joins TRBV7-2 and TRBJ1-1; D is perhaps TRBD1 (5 bases). CDR1 SGHTA and CDR2 FQGNSA come from the germline V gene. CDR3 length: 14 amino acids. The CDR3 here is CGSSLEGKGTEAFF. In DNA, the CDR3 is TGTGGCAGCAGCTTAGAGGGGAAGGGGACTGAAGCTTTCTTT.

The chain joins TRBV9 to TRBJ2-1; tentative D call: TRBD2 (6 bases). Germline values: CDR1 SGDLS, CDR2 YYNGEE. The length of the CDR3 is 15 residues. Between the trimmed V and J ends, which lost 2 bases and 7 bases, there was a span of 16 bases. CDR3 loop: CASSVGGASMNEQFF. The CDR3 region has the DNA TGTGCCAGCAGCGTGGGCGGGGCCAGTATGAATGAGCAGTTCTTC.

In this sample, this clonotype turned up a few times. The chain joins TRBV11-1 to TRBJ1-2; D might be TRBD1 (6 bases). Trimming pared 5 bases from V and 3 bases from J, leaving 16 bases between. This CDR3 is 15 amino acids long. Germline V CDR1 and CDR2: SGHAT, FQDESV (reference sequence). CDR3 in amino acids: CASSPARTAYYGYTF. CDR3 nucleotide sequence: TGTGCCAGCAGCCCGGCCCGGACAGCATACTATGGCTACACCTTC.

This clonotype was observed a few times. V is TRBV4-2 and J is TRBJ2-1; D tentatively reads TRBD1 or TRBD2 (5 bases each). Trimming cost V 1 base and J 3 bases, with 19 bases left between them. Germline CDR1 LGHNA, CDR2 YNFKEQ. This CDR3 is built from 18 residues. CDR3 coding DNA: TGTGCCAGCAGCCAAGGTTTCATGGGGGAATTAAACTACAATGAGCAGTTCTTC. Protein sequence: CASSQGFMGELNYNEQFF.

This clonotype was seen a handful of times. The chain links TRBV20-1 to TRBJ2-1, with 9 bases matching TRBD2. This CDR3 comprises 13 residues. Germline V CDR1 and CDR2: DFQATT, SNEGSKA (reference sequence). Trimming took 5 bases from V and 5 from J; bases not matched to a gene: 4. Written as DNA, the CDR3 is TGCAGTGCTCCGCGGGGGGGAAACAATGAGCAGTTCTTC. Translated: CSAPRGGNNEQFF.

The rearrangement joins TRBV7-2 to TRBJ2-3; D gene unclear. The germline V and J ends were trimmed by 3 bases and 2 bases, with 12 bases remaining between them. The CDR3 is made up of 15 amino acids. CDR1 and CDR2 from the germline V gene are SGHTA and FQGNSA. The CDR3 nucleotides read TGTGCCAGCAGCTTTCGGAAAACCGACACAGATACGCAGTATTTT. Its protein product is CASSFRKTDTDTQYF.

This clonotype was recorded a few times. The chain combines TRBV7-2 with TRBJ2-3, with 12 bases that match TRBD2. With 5 bases clipped from V and 6 bases from J, the junction kept 6 bases outside the gene matches. Germline V gene data show CDR1 as SGHTA and CDR2 as FQGNSA. The CDR3 totals 15 residues. The CDR3 nucleotides are TGTGCCAGCAGCCCTAGCGGGAGGGCCTGGGATACGCAGTATTTT. This encodes CASSPSGRAWDTQYF.

CDR3 in amino acids: CASSFKDEAFF. CDR3 sequence (DNA): TGTGCCAGCAGTTTTAAGGATGAAGCTTTCTTT. This rearrangement joins TRBV12-3 or TRBV12-4 to TRBJ1-1; no clear D. This CDR3 is built from 11 residues. V lost 3 bases and J 7 bases, leaving 6 bases between the germline ends.